What follows describes a single T cell receptor beta chain. The antigen is undetermined. This sample is drawn from a study of cytomegalovirus exposure and HLA in healthy donors. Study-level background: Earlier sequencing of some 170 million T cells yielded 95 million to 120 million unique TCR beta sequences.

Though probably carrying unrecorded immune exposures, donors were nominally healthy at sampling. Regarding the study as a whole: Reportedly, diagnosis of cytomegalovirus status by the classifier showed high specificity and sensitivity. As confirmed in vitro, a few CMV-associated chains were specific for CMV antigens.

This CDR3 has 14 residues. Primers: 60 Vbeta forward and 13 Jbeta reverse. Repertoires were generated with immunoSEQ multiplex PCR, while TCRdb's copy carries only in-frame clones and drops some. Counted here are over 120,000 clones, under 90% occurring once; the ten biggest clones make up 4.5%. This receptor was obtained from a man aged 40-49 years in good health and CMV-seronegative. The sequencing input was PBMCs. The chain uses TRBV21-1 and TRBJ2-2; the listed D gene, TRBD1, was not tested against the DNA. TRBV21-1 is tagged as a pseudogene. CDR3: CASSKDGQNGELFF. CDR3 sequence (DNA): TGTGCCAGCAGCAAAGACGGACAAAACGGGGAGCTGTTTTTT.